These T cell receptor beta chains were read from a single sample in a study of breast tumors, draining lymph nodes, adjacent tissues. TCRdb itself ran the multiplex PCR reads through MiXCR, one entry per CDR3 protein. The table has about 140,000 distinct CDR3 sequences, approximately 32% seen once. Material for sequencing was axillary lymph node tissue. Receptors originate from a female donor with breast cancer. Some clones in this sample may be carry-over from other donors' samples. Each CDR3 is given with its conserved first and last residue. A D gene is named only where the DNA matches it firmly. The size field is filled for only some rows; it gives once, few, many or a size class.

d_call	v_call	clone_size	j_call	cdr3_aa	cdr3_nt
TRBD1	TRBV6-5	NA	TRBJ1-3	CASSASPHRGSGNTIYF	TGTGCCAGCAGTGCTTCCCCCCACAGGGGCTCTGGAAACACCATATATTTT
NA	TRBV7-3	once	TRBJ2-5	CASSFTCRAGFFPAGHKETQYF	TGTGCCAGCAGCTTTACGTGTCGGGCAGGGTTTTTCCCTGCTGGACACAAAGAGACCCAGTACTTC
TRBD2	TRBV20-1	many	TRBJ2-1	CSARDSTSGRYNEQFF	TGCAGTGCTAGAGATAGCACTAGCGGGAGATACAATGAGCAGTTCTTC
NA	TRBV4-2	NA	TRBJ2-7	CASSLTRPRGIYEQYF	TGTGCCAGCAGCCTGACCCGCCCGCGCGGAATCTACGAGCAGTACTTC
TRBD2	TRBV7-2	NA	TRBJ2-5	CASSLTSGQETRYF	TGCGCCAGCAGCTTGACTAGCGGGCAAGAGACCCGGTACTTC
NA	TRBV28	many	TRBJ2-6	CASSFAPPGSSGANVLTF	TGTGCCAGCAGTTTTGCCCCCCCAGGGTCCTCTGGGGCCAACGTCCTGACTTTC
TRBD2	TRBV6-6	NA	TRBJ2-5	CASSHFGLAGQETQYF	TGTGCCAGCAGTCATTTTGGGCTAGCGGGGCAAGAGACCCAGTACTTC
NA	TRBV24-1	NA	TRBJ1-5	CATSDQGFGTDTQHF	TGTGCCACCAGTGATCAAGGGTTCGGCACAGATACGCAGCATTTT
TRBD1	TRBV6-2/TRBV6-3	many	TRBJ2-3	CASSAQDRVQYF	TGTGCCAGCAGTGCCCAGGACAGGGTTCAGTATTTT
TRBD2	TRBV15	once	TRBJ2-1	CATSRVLSGGYNEQFF	TGTGCCACCAGCAGAGTCCTTAGCGGGGGGTACAATGAGCAGTTCTTC
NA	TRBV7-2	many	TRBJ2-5	CASSLGRKETQYF	TGTGCCAGCAGCTTAGGTCGGAAAGAGACCCAGTACTTC
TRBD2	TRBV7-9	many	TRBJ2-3	CASSSKRGGTDTQYF	TGTGCCAGCAGCTCAAAGCGGGGGGGAACAGATACGCAGTATTTT
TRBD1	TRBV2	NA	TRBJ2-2	CASRAESGTGNTGELFF	TGTGCCAGCAGAGCCGAGTCCGGGACAGGCAACACCGGGGAGCTGTTTTTT
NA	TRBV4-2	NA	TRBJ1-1	CASSPYTGFSTEAFF	TGTGCCAGCAGCCCCTATACAGGTTTTAGCACTGAAGCTTTCTTT
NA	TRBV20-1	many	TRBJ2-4	CSAPPGGRVWAKNIQYF	TGCAGTGCACCCCCGGGGGGCAGGGTTTGGGCCAAAAACATTCAGTACTTC
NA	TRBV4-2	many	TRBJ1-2	CASSQDGYGYTF	TGTGCCAGCAGCCAAGATGGCTACGGCTACACCTTC